This TCR beta chain was identified in a study of T cells in Graves' hyperthyroidism and ophthalmopathy. The germline gives CDR1 ENHRY, CDR2 SYGVKD. With V trimmed by 4 bases and J by 0 bases, 4 bases remained unmatched. This CDR3 region has 15 residues. RNA transcripts served as the template for amplifying TCR beta CDR3 regions. The HTBI set primed first-round TCR CDR3 RT-PCR. TCRdb reprocessed the multiplex PCR reads via MiXCR and lists one record per CDR3 protein. Here the sample spans 410,000 or so distinct CDR3 sequences, 14% to 15% being singletons. In this sample, this clonotype turned up many times.

J is TRBJ2-3 and V is TRBV10-3; 7 bases match TRBD1. This sequence was found in a man between 18 and 29 years old with Graves' ophthalmopathy. The specimen was blood. The CDR3 sequence: CAISGGGPSTDTQYF. The CDR3 region has the DNA TGTGCCATCAGTGGAGGGGGCCCTAGCACAGATACGCAGTATTTT.